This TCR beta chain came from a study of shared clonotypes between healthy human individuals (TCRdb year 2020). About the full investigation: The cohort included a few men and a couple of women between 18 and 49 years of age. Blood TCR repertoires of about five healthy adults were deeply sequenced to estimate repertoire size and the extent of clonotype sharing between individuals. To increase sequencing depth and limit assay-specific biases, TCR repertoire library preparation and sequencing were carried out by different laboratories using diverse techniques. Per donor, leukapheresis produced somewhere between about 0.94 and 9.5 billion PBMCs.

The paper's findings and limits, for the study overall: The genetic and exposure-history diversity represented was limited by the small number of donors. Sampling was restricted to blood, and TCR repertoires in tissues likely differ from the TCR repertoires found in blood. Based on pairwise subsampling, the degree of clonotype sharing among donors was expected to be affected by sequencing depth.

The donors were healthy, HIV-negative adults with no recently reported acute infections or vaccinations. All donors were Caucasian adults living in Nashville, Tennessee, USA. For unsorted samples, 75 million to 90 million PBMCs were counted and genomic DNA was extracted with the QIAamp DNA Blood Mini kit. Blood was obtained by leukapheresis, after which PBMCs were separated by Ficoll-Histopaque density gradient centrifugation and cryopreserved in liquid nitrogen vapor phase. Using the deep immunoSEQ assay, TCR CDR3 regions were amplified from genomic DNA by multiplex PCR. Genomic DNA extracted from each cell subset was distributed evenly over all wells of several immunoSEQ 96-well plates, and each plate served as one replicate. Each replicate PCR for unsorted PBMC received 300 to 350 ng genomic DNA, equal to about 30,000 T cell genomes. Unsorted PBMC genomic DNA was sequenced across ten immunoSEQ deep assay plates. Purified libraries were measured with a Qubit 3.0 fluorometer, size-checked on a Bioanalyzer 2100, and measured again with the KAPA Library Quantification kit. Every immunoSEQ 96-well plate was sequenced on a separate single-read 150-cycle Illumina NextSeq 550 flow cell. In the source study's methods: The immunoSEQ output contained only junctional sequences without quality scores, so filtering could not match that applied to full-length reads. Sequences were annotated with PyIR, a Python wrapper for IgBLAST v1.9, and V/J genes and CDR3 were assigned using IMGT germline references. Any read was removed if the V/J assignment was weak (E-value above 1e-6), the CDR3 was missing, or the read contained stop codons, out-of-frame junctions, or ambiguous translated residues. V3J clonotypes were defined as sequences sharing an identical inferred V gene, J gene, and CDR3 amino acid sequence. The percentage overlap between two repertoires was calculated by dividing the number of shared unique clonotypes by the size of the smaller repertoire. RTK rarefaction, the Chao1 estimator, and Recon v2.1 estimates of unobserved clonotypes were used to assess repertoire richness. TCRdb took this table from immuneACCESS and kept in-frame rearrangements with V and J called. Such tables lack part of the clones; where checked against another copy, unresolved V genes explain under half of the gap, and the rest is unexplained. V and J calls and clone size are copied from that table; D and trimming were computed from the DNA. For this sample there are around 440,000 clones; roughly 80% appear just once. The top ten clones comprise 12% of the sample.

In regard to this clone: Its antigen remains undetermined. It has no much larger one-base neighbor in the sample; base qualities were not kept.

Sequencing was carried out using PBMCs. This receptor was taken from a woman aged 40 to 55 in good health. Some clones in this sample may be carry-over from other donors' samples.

The DNA reads as follows: TGTGCCAGCAGCTCGGGGGCCCCCCTAGAGCAGTACTTC. Its translation is CASSSGAPLEQYF. The receptor chain draws on TRBV28 and TRBJ2-7; the D call could be TRBD1 or TRBD2, with each sharing 6 bases. CDR1 and CDR2 (MDHEN, SYDVKM) derive from the germline V gene. Trimming takes 6 bases from V and 7 bases from J, and the germline ends sit 16 bases apart. From the cysteine up to the phenylalanine, the CDR3 has a length of 13 residues. Here the CDR3 DNA is all that survives: 39 bases in frame from base 1. Outside the CDR3, residues come from the reference TRBV28 and TRBJ2-7 proteins, so the full variable domain is: DVKVTQSSRYLVKRTGEKVFLECVQDMDHENMFWYRQDPGLGLRLIYFSYDVKMKEKGDIPEGYSVSREKKERFSLILESASTNQTSMYLCASSSGAPLEQYFGPGTRLTVT.